The 30 T cell receptor beta chains reported below all come from one sample, sequenced in a study of shared T cell receptors in the human thymus. Repertoires were generated with immunoSEQ multiplex PCR, while TCRdb's copy carries only in-frame clones and drops some. The table has some 640,000 clones, 87% seen once. This same sample was also part of a study on human thymus T cells.

The specimen was thymocytes. These receptor sequences come from a boy under two years old with a congenital heart defect.

The CDR3 spells CASLPQGPPGRQYF. The CDR3 DNA reads TGTGCCAGCTTACCGCAGGGGCCCCCAGGCCGGCAGTACTTC. V is TRBV2 and J is TRBJ2-7, with D possibly matching TRBD1 (6 bases). The germline CDR1 and CDR2 sequences are SNHLY and FYNNEI. The CDR3 contains 14 residues. V was clipped by 8 bases and J by 9 bases, with 23 bases between them.

The chain couples TRBV10-3 to TRBJ2-1, with D perhaps TRBD1 (7 bases). Germline-derived CDR1 and CDR2 are ENHRY and SYGVKD. V was cut by 4 bases and J by 1 base, with 14 bases left in between. This CDR3 comprises 16 residues. In DNA, the CDR3 is TGTGCCATCAGTGGTACATCAGGGGGGTCCTACAATGAGCAGTTCTTC. Its translation: CAISGTSGGSYNEQFF.

V usage is TRBV4-3 and J usage is TRBJ2-7; 8 nucleotides align to TRBD1. With 3 bases clipped from V and 0 bases from J, the junction kept 16 bases outside the gene matches. Germline V gene sequence: CDR1 LGHNA, CDR2 YSLEER. The CDR3 is 19 amino acids. CDR3 amino acids: CASSHQRTRQGPASYEQYF. The CDR3 nucleotides read TGCGCCAGCAGCCATCAAAGGACCCGACAGGGGCCGGCCTCCTACGAGCAGTACTTC.

This clone came up once. The V gene is TRBV10-2, the J gene TRBJ2-1; 10 bases agree with TRBD1. The V segment lost 2 bases and the J segment 6 bases; nucleotides outside the gene matches: 7. Germline CDR1 is WSHSY and CDR2 is SAAADI. CDR3 length equals 16 residues. The CDR3 protein is CASSEGTGTGVNEQFF. CDR3 coding DNA: TGCGCCAGCAGTGAGGGGACCGGGACAGGGGTCAATGAGCAGTTCTTC.

The V gene is TRBV18, the J gene TRBJ1-4; 9 bases are a match to TRBD1. CDR3 length: 17 residues. J was trimmed by 2 bases and V by 3 bases; bases with no gene match: 7. Germline CDR1 KGHSH, CDR2 LQKENI. The CDR3 DNA is TGTGCCAGCTCACCGGGACAGGGAAATATGACTAATGAAAAACTGTTTTTT. Protein sequence: CASSPGQGNMTNEKLFF.

The CDR3: CSVCDRDSNQPQHF. CDR3 DNA: TGCAGCGTATGTGACAGAGATAGCAATCAGCCCCAGCATTTT. This chain joins TRBV29-1 and TRBJ1-5; D is possibly TRBD1 (5 bases). CDR1 is SQVTM and CDR2 is ANQGSEA in the germline V gene. V lost 6 bases, J lost 0 bases, and 12 bases lay in between. This CDR3 comprises 14 residues.

The chain joins TRBV9 to TRBJ2-3, with 10 bases fitting TRBD1. The J segment lost 0 bases and the V segment lost 4 bases, leaving 8 bases of the junction unmatched. Germline assignment: CDR1 SGDLS and CDR2 YYNGEE. This CDR3 contains 17 residues. In DNA form, the CDR3 reads TGTGCCAGCAGCCTCTGCCGGGACAGGGGTAGCACAGATACGCAGTATTTT. As protein: CASSLCRDRGSTDTQYF.

The chain uses TRBV6-5 and TRBJ2-1, with 8 bases fitting TRBD1. CDR3 length: 15 residues. CDR1 MNHEY and CDR2 SVGAGI come from the germline V gene. J was trimmed by 3 bases and V by 5 bases; bases with no gene match: 6. In DNA form, the CDR3 reads TGTGCCAGCAGTCCGGACAGGGTTAACTACAATGAGCAGTTCTTC. Amino acid sequence: CASSPDRVNYNEQFF.

The CDR3 protein is CASSLQLSWDSCTGELFF. The CDR3 nucleotides read TGTGCCAGCAGCTTACAATTATCTTGGGACAGCTGTACCGGGGAGCTGTTTTTT. The chain couples TRBV7-2 to TRBJ2-2, with TRBD1 identical over 7 bases. CDR3 length: 18 residues. Germline trimming cut 2 bases from V and 5 bases from J; bases unmatched to any gene: 14. The germline gives CDR1 SGHTA, CDR2 FQGNSA.

The V call is TRBV9, the J call TRBJ1-1, with D perhaps matching TRBD1 (6 bases). Trimming shortened V by 0 bases and J by 0 bases, and 12 bases separated the two germline ends. Germline V lookup: CDR1 SGDLS, CDR2 YYNGEE. CDR3 length: 16 residues. For the CDR3, the DNA is TGTGCCAGCAGCGTAGATGTGACAGGTCTGAACACTGAAGCTTTCTTT. It codes for CASSVDVTGLNTEAFF.

The V gene is TRBV4-1, the J gene TRBJ2-7, with a weak D call TRBD1 (5 bases). Trimming removed 3 bases from V and 3 bases from J, with 12 bases in between. Germline CDR1 and CDR2: MGHRA and YSYEKL. The CDR3 has 14 residues. The CDR3 is CASSHGAGFYEQYF. The CDR3 DNA follows: TGCGCCAGCAGCCATGGGGCAGGGTTCTACGAGCAGTACTTC.

The genes are TRBV18 and TRBJ2-2; a possible D gene is TRBD1 (6 bases). Trimming removed 3 bases at V and 1 base at J, with 12 bases between. In germline, CDR1 is KGHSH, CDR2 LQKENI. The CDR3 runs 16 residues. In DNA, the CDR3 is TGTGCCAGCTCACCCCTGGGGGCTGTGAACACCGGGGAGCTGTTTTTT. Its protein product is CASSPLGAVNTGELFF.

The CDR3 is CASSPHIRTGSYEQYF. Written as DNA, the CDR3 is TGTGCCAGCAGCCCTCATATCCGGACAGGCTCCTACGAGCAGTACTTC. The chain employs TRBV6-6 and TRBJ2-7, with TRBD1 matching over 7 bases. Trimming cost V 6 bases and J 0 bases; bases outside gene matches: 11. Germline V gene data show CDR1 as MNHNY and CDR2 as SVGAGI (reference sequence). This CDR3 contains 16 residues.

CDR3 nucleotide sequence: TGTGCCAGCAGCCAATTAGGAACCGGGACAGGACTCTCTGGGGCCAACGTCCTGACTTTC. Its translation: CASSQLGTGTGLSGANVLTF. The V and J genes are TRBV14 and TRBJ2-6, with TRBD1 identical over 8 bases. Germline lookup yields CDR1 SGHDN and CDR2 FVKESK. V was pared by 2 bases and J by 0 bases, with 12 bases of the junction left unmatched. The CDR3 runs 20 residues. The full variable domain, in which reference TRBV14 and TRBJ2-6 provide the parts outside the CDR3, is EAGVTQFPSHSVIEKGQTVTLRCDPISGHDNLYWYRRVMGKEIKFLLHFVKESKQDESGMPNNRFLAERTGGTYSTLKVQPAELEDSGVYFCASSQLGTGTGLSGANVLTFGAGSRLTVL.

The chain carries TRBV9 and TRBJ1-2; 7 bases map to TRBD1. This CDR3 has 13 residues. Germline-derived CDR1 and CDR2 are SGDLS and YYNGEE. V lost 4 bases to trimming and J lost 8 bases; unmatched junction nucleotides: 8. The CDR3, as DNA: TGTGCCAGCAGCCCGACAGGGAAACACGGCTACACCTTC. Its protein is CASSPTGKHGYTF.

The chain employs TRBV7-2 and TRBJ2-7; D is possibly TRBD2 (5 bases). Germline CDR1 is SGHTA and CDR2 is FQGNSA. V was cut by 8 bases and J by 1 base, with 9 bases left in between. The CDR3 is 12 residues long. In DNA form, the CDR3 reads TGTGCCAGCCGAGGGTGGTCCTACGAGCAGTACTTC. Translating gives CASRGWSYEQYF. The whole variable domain, remainder taken from reference TRBV7-2 and TRBJ2-7, is GAGVSQSPSNKVTEKGKDVELRCDPISGHTALYWYRQSLGQGLEFLIYFQGNSAPDKSGLPSDRFSAERTGGSVSTLTIQRTQQEDSAVYLCASRGWSYEQYFGPGTRLTVT.

The chain has TRBV14 and TRBJ2-7; 15 positions agree with TRBD2. Per germline, CDR1 SGHDN and CDR2 FVKESK. CDR3 size: 19 residues. With V trimmed by 2 bases and J by 2 bases, 10 bases remained unmatched. The CDR3 DNA reads as TGTGCCAGCAGCCAAAAGGGACTAGCGGGAGGTTACCCTCCCTACGAGCAGTACTTC. Protein: CASSQKGLAGGYPPYEQYF. Together with reference TRBV14 and TRBJ2-7, the CDR3 gives the full variable domain: EAGVTQFPSHSVIEKGQTVTLRCDPISGHDNLYWYRRVMGKEIKFLLHFVKESKQDESGMPNNRFLAERTGGTYSTLKVQPAELEDSGVYFCASSQKGLAGGYPPYEQYFGPGTRLTVT.

This sequence joins TRBV4-1 and TRBJ2-1, with D maybe TRBD2 (5 bases). The V and J ends lost 0 bases and 2 bases respectively, with 11 bases between them. CDR1 and CDR2 from the germline V gene are MGHRA and YSYEKL. The CDR3 has 16 amino acids. CDR3 nucleotide sequence: TGCGCCAGCAGCCAAGACGGGGAAGCGGCCTACAATGAGCAGTTCTTC. This gives the protein CASSQDGEAAYNEQFF.

This chain links TRBV5-4 with TRBJ2-5; 13 positions match TRBD2. The DNA matches TRBJ2-7 better at its end, which makes the J call doubtful. There are 18 residues in the CDR3. CDR1 and CDR2 from the germline V gene are SGHNT and YYREEE (reference sequence). CDR3 nucleotide sequence: TGTGCCAGCAGCGCTGGGACTAGCGGGGTCGGTGGGGCCTACGAGCAGTACTTC. It yields the protein CASSAGTSGVGGAYEQYF.

This clone was recorded once. The chain uses TRBV7-2 and TRBJ1-6, with D unresolved. This CDR3 contains 14 residues. CDR1 is SGHTA and CDR2 is FQGNSA in the germline V gene. With 4 bases removed from V and 8 bases from J, the gap between germline ends came to 12 bases. CDR3 in DNA: TGTGCCAGCAGCTCATACCGGGATCATTCACCCCTCCACTTT. Translating gives CASSSYRDHSPLHF.

This chain uses TRBV2 with TRBJ2-7; 7 nucleotides line up with TRBD2. This CDR3 has 16 residues. Germline V gives CDR1 SNHLY, CDR2 FYNNEI. Trimming at V came to 1 base and at J to 0 bases, leaving 6 bases not matched to a gene. The CDR3: CASSEGSSGDSYEQYF. The CDR3 DNA reads TGTGCCAGCAGTGAAGGGTCCAGCGGGGACTCCTACGAGCAGTACTTC.

This clone showed up just once. The chain's CDR3 is CASSKGGGSGNTIYF. The CDR3 DNA reads TGTGCCAGTAGTAAAGGGGGGGGCTCTGGAAACACCATATATTTT. The chain carries TRBV19 and TRBJ1-3, with TRBD1 as a possible D gene (6 bases). Germline CDR1 and CDR2: LNHDA and SQIVND (reference sequence). V lost 4 bases to trimming and J lost 0 bases, with 10 bases between them. The CDR3 is 15 amino acids.

The chain has TRBV28 and TRBJ1-5; D might be TRBD1 (5 bases). This CDR3 region has 16 residues. The germline V gene has CDR1 MDHEN and CDR2 SYDVKM. Trimming removed 1 base from V and 2 bases from J, with 12 bases in between. The CDR3 DNA is TGTGCCAGCAGTTTATTGGCGGGGGGTGGCAATCAGCCCCAGCATTTT. Residues: CASSLLAGGGNQPQHF.

DNA for the CDR3: TGTGCCAGCAGCCTCCCACAAGCGGGAGAAGGCACCGGGGAGCTGTTTTTT. Its translation is CASSLPQAGEGTGELFF. The chain links TRBV7-2 to TRBJ2-2, with 8 positions matching TRBD2. The trim removed 5 bases at V and 4 bases at J, leaving 12 bases unmatched. Germline V CDR1 and CDR2: SGHTA, FQGNSA. This CDR3 has 17 amino acids.

The V and J genes are TRBV28 and TRBJ2-1; 14 nucleotides match TRBD2. Trimming removed 3 bases from V and 0 bases from J; junction bases left unmatched: 7. In germline, CDR1 is MDHEN, CDR2 SYDVKM. The length of the CDR3 is 19 residues. This chain's CDR3 is CASSFRTSGGSSSYNEQFF. For the CDR3, the DNA is TGTGCCAGCAGTTTTCGGACTAGCGGGGGGTCGAGCTCCTACAATGAGCAGTTCTTC.

The chain links TRBV12-5 to TRBJ2-6; weak D call: TRBD1 (6 bases). This CDR3 contains 17 residues. Between the trimmed V and J ends, which lost 1 base and 2 bases, there was a span of 12 bases. The V gene's germline CDR1 is LGHNT and CDR2 FRNRAP. The CDR3 nucleotides read TGTGCTAGTGGTTTGGGGGGGCAGGGGCCTGGGGCCAACGTCCTGACTTTC. Translating gives CASGLGGQGPGANVLTF.

The chain is built from TRBV5-1 and TRBJ1-1; 8 positions match TRBD1. In germline, CDR1 is SGHRS, CDR2 YFSETQ. Trimming removed 3 bases from V and 5 bases from J; junction bases left unmatched: 6. The CDR3 runs to 14 residues. This CDR3 reads CASSSGTGTTEAFF. The CDR3 coding sequence is TGCGCCAGCAGCTCTGGGACAGGAACAACTGAAGCTTTCTTT. The full variable domain, with the rest looked up from reference TRBV5-1 and TRBJ1-1, is KAGVTQTPRYLIKTRGQQVTLSCSPISGHRSVSWYQQTPGQGLQFLFEYFSETQRNKGNFPGRFSGRQFSNSRSEMNVSTLELGDSALYLCASSSGTGTTEAFFGQGTRLTVV.

This chain joins TRBV27 and TRBJ1-5; no clear D. Germline V gene data show CDR1 as MNHEY and CDR2 as SMNVEV (reference sequence). This CDR3 region has 15 residues. V gave up 5 bases and J gave up 2 bases, with 13 bases separating them. CDR3 coding DNA: TGTGCCAGCAGTACTACCCCGGCTGGCAATCAGCCCCAGCATTTT. Amino acid sequence: CASSTTPAGNQPQHF.

The rearrangement links TRBV10-2 to TRBJ2-7; 9 bases are a match to TRBD2. CDR1 WSHSY and CDR2 SAAADI come from the germline V gene. The CDR3 contains 14 residues. V lost 5 bases to trimming and J lost 4 bases; unmatched junction nucleotides: 6. The CDR3 region is CASSPRTSDYEQYF. As DNA, the CDR3 is TGCGCCAGCAGTCCCAGGACTAGCGATTACGAGCAGTACTTC.

This chain uses TRBV28 with TRBJ1-5, with 8 bases fitting TRBD1. The CDR3 runs 18 residues. V shed 4 bases and J 0 bases; nucleotides not matched to a gene: 11. CDR1 and CDR2 (germline): MDHEN, SYDVKM. The CDR3 is CASSSHRGFGYSNQPQHF. CDR3 nucleotide sequence: TGTGCCAGCAGTTCCCACAGGGGGTTTGGGTATAGCAATCAGCCCCAGCATTTT.